What follows are 12 T cell receptor beta chains derived from one specimen sequenced in a study of blood T cell repertoires in COVID-19. The method was immunoSEQ multiplex PCR; TCRdb's version includes in-frame clones alone and lacks a portion of them. The data contain about 350,000 clones, more than 75% of them singletons. The sequencing input was PBMCs or T cells enriched from blood (not recorded which). These receptors originate from a woman in her thirties who had recovered from COVID-19.

About this clone: Being one base from a much bigger clone, this may be a read error. The chain combines TRBV29-1 with TRBJ2-2, with 10 bases that match TRBD1. After removal of 4 bases from V and 6 bases from J, the junction contained 2 bases not matched to a gene. Germline CDR1 reads SQVTM; CDR2 reads ANQGSEA. The CDR3 loop spans 13 amino acids. CDR3 DNA: TGCAGCGTTGGGACAGGGGGGGCCGGGGAGCTGTTTTTT. This sequence encodes CSVGTGGAGELFF.

Here the CDR3 DNA reads TGTGCCAGCAGCTCCACAGGGGGGTACACCGGGGAGCTGTTTTTT. Translated: CASSSTGGYTGELFF. The V and J genes are TRBV7-2 and TRBJ2-2; 8 positions match TRBD1. The V gene's germline CDR1 is SGHTA and CDR2 FQGNSA. CDR3 length: 15 residues. After removal of 4 bases from V and 3 bases from J, the junction contained 4 bases not matched to a gene.

This chain joins TRBV28 and TRBJ2-7; D is perhaps TRBD2 (5 bases). Trimming removed 5 bases at V and 3 bases at J, with 5 bases between. The CDR3 consists of 11 residues. Per the germline V gene, CDR1 is MDHEN and CDR2 is SYDVKM. The CDR3 DNA sequence: TGTGCCAGCAGTGACTACTACGAGCAGTACTTC. It codes for CASSDYYEQYF. The variable domain in full, with the rest retrieved from reference TRBV28 and TRBJ2-7, is DVKVTQSSRYLVKRTGEKVFLECVQDMDHENMFWYRQDPGLGLRLIYFSYDVKMKEKGDIPEGYSVSREKKERFSLILESASTNQTSMYLCASSDYYEQYFGPGTRLTVT.

The chain recombines TRBV19 with TRBJ2-1; TRBD2 matches 13 bases. The CDR3 totals 15 residues. The V and J ends lost 6 bases and 5 bases, in that order; junction bases with no gene match: 4. Germline V CDR1 and CDR2: LNHDA, SQIVND (reference sequence). As DNA, the CDR3 is TGTGCCAGTAGCCGGACTAGCGGGGGACACAATGAGCAGTTCTTC. This translates into CASSRTSGGHNEQFF.

This chain links TRBV14 with TRBJ2-3; D remains unclear. V lost 3 bases and J 4 bases, leaving 2 bases between the germline ends. The CDR3 totals 11 residues. Germline CDR1 SGHDN, CDR2 FVKESK. CDR3 DNA sequence: TGTGCCAGCAGCCACGCAGATACGCAGTATTTT. Its translation: CASSHADTQYF.

The gene calls are TRBV29-1 and TRBJ1-2; D not certain. Trimming left V 6 bases short and J 0 bases short, with 14 bases between. This CDR3 has 14 amino acids. The germline V gene has CDR1 SQVTM and CDR2 ANQGSEA. The CDR3 nucleotides read TGCAGCGTCGGAGGGTTCGCCTCTAACTATGGCTACACCTTC. Translating gives CSVGGFASNYGYTF. Full variable domain (rest looked up from reference TRBV29-1 and TRBJ1-2): SAVISQKPSRDICQRGTSLTIQCQVDSQVTMMFWYRQQPGQSLTLIATANQGSEATYESGFVIDKFPISRPNLTFSTLTVSNMSPEDSSIYLCSVGGFASNYGYTFGSGTRLTVV.

The chain links TRBV6-5 to TRBJ1-5; 9 bases map to TRBD1. V shed 2 bases, J shed 1 base, and the junction held 0 bases outside the gene matches. Germline CDR1 MNHEY, CDR2 SVGAGI. The CDR3 contains 15 residues. CDR3 DNA: TGTGCCAGCAGTTACGACAGGGGGAGCAATCAGCCCCAGCATTTT. It encodes CASSYDRGSNQPQHF.

This sequence joins TRBV5-1 and TRBJ2-1; 8 bases line up with TRBD1. Germline V gene sequence: CDR1 SGHRS, CDR2 YFSETQ. Germline trimming cut 9 bases from V and 8 bases from J; bases unmatched to any gene: 13. CDR3 size: 14 residues. The CDR3 spells CATEPGTGGDEQFF. The CDR3 region has the DNA TGCGCCACAGAGCCCGGGACAGGAGGGGATGAGCAGTTCTTC.

The chain is built from TRBV30 and TRBJ2-3; 8 bases fit TRBD1. J lost 7 bases, V lost 4 bases, and 13 bases had no gene match. The CDR3 contains 15 residues. Germline V gene data show CDR1 as GTSNPN and CDR2 as SVGIG (reference sequence). CDR3 nucleotides: TGTGCCTGGACCTCCGGGGGAGGACAGGGCAATACGCAGTATTTT. Protein sequence: CAWTSGGGQGNTQYF.

The chain joins TRBV7-2 to TRBJ2-1; a weak D match, TRBD2 (5 bases). The CDR3 is 15 amino acids. The V end lost 10 bases, the J end lost 3 bases, and 19 bases lay between the germline ends. Germline V gene sequence: CDR1 SGHTA, CDR2 FQGNSA. The CDR3 region is CATTGFSGYYNEQFF. CDR3 nucleotides: TGTGCCACCACGGGGTTCAGCGGATACTACAATGAGCAGTTCTTC.

This chain connects TRBV12-3 or TRBV12-4 to TRBJ1-1, with D tentatively TRBD1 (6 bases). The CDR3 extends over 13 amino acids. Trimming took off 6 bases at V and 1 base at J, with 9 bases between the two ends. Written as DNA, the CDR3 is TGTGCCAGCAGGGGGACACCGAACACTGAAGCTTTCTTT. Its protein product is CASRGTPNTEAFF.

V gene TRBV28 combines with J gene TRBJ1-6; no clear D gene. V lost 7 bases, J lost 14 bases, and 21 bases lay in between. CDR1 is MDHEN, CDR2 SYDVKM, per germline. The CDR3 spans 14 residues. Written as DNA, the CDR3 is TGTGCCAGCACCCCCCCGGGAGAAGTCTTATCCCTCCACTTT. It is translated as CASTPPGEVLSLHF.